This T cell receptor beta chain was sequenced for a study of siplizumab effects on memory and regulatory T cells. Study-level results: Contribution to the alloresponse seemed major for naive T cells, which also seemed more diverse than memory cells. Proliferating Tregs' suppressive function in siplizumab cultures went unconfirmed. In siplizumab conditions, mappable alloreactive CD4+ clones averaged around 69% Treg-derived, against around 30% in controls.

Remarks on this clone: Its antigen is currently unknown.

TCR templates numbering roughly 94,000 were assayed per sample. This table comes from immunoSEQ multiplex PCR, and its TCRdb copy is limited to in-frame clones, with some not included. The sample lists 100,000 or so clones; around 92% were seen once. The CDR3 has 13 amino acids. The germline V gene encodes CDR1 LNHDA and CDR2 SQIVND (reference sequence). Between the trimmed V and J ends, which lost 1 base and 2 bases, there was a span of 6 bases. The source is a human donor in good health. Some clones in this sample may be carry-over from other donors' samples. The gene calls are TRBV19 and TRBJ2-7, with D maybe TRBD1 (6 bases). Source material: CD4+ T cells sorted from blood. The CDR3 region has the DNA TGTGCCAGTAGTATAGGGACAGCCTACGAGCAGTACTTC. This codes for CASSIGTAYEQYF.